These 10 T cell receptor beta chains share one sample of origin, sequenced in a study of OX40 agonist ivuxolimab in advanced cancers. This table comes from immunoSEQ multiplex PCR, and its TCRdb copy is limited to in-frame clones, with some not included. The sample consists of roughly 56,000 clones, around 91% of them appearing once. Sequences were derived from CD4+ or CD8+ T cells sorted from blood, sampled in a trial of the OX40 agonist ivuxolimab. These receptors were obtained from an adult with an advanced solid tumor such as melanoma, head and neck, liver or kidney cancer.

This clone was seen once. This chain joins TRBV7-8 and TRBJ2-7, with D possibly matching TRBD1 (6 bases). Germline CDR1 reads SGHVS; CDR2 reads FQNEAQ. The CDR3 is 16 amino acids. The V gene lost 5 bases and the J gene lost 6 bases, with 23 bases spanning the gap. CDR3 protein: CASSPIPGQGLGEQYF. CDR3 nucleotides: TGTGCCAGCAGCCCTATACCGGGACAAGGATTGGGCGAGCAGTACTTC.

The chain employs TRBV18 and TRBJ2-5; 7 bases agree with TRBD1. The CDR3 loop spans 16 amino acids. CDR1 is KGHSH and CDR2 is LQKENI in the germline V gene. J gave up 3 bases and V 0 bases, and 7 bases lay outside the gene matches. CDR3 protein: CASSPPIQGSKETQYF. CDR3 nucleotides: TGTGCCAGCTCACCACCTATACAGGGGTCTAAAGAGACCCAGTACTTC.

The chain is built from TRBV11-2 and TRBJ2-7, with 11 nucleotides matching TRBD1. The CDR3 totals 19 residues. Germline lookup yields CDR1 SGHAT and CDR2 FQNNGV. V shed 1 base, J shed 5 bases, and the junction held 16 bases outside the gene matches. In DNA, the CDR3 is TGTGCCAGCAGCTTAGTCCGGACAGGGGGCATTGGCGGGAGCGACGAGCAGTACTTC. Amino acid sequence: CASSLVRTGGIGGSDEQYF.

The J gene is TRBJ2-7, the V gene TRBV30; TRBD2 aligns across 7 bases. This CDR3 is 14 amino acids long. In germline, CDR1 is GTSNPN, CDR2 SVGIG (reference sequence). V lost 3 bases to trimming and J lost 2 bases; unmatched junction nucleotides: 7. The CDR3: CAWSPSSGAYEQYF. In DNA, the CDR3 is TGTGCCTGGAGCCCCAGCAGCGGGGCCTACGAGCAGTACTTC.

The chain has TRBV7-8 and TRBJ2-5, with D perhaps TRBD2 (6 bases). V lost 2 bases, J lost 4 bases, and 11 bases lay in between. Germline V gene lookup returns CDR1 SGHVS and CDR2 FQNEAQ. There are 14 residues in the CDR3. The DNA of the CDR3 is TGTGCCAGCAGCTTATCGGGAGAAGGAGAGACCCAGTACTTC. The encoded protein is CASSLSGEGETQYF.

This chain connects TRBV29-1 to TRBJ2-1; D remains ambiguous. V was shortened by 7 bases and J by 3 bases, with 16 bases between the two germline ends. The germline V gene has CDR1 SQVTM and CDR2 ANQGSEA. The CDR3 runs to 14 residues. The CDR3 loop is CSATKGTVYNEQFF. The CDR3 coding sequence is TGCAGCGCAACTAAGGGTACAGTCTACAATGAGCAGTTCTTC.

CDR3 in DNA: TGTGCCAGCAGCTTTAATGGCCTTAGCGGGAATGAGCAGTTCTTC. Translation: CASSFNGLSGNEQFF. V is TRBV5-4 and J is TRBJ2-1; 7 nucleotides match TRBD2. The CDR3 consists of 15 residues. Germline lookup yields CDR1 SGHNT and CDR2 YYREEE (reference sequence). V was pared by 2 bases and J by 7 bases, with 9 bases of the junction left unmatched.

The chain couples TRBV5-4 to TRBJ2-7; D possibly corresponds to TRBD1 (7 bases). The CDR3 is 15 amino acids. With 2 bases removed from V and 2 bases from J, the gap between germline ends came to 14 bases. Germline values: CDR1 SGHNT, CDR2 YYREEE (reference sequence). The CDR3 nucleotides are TGTGCCAGCAGCTTCAGGCAGGGGGGACCCTACGAGCAGTACTTC. Amino acid sequence: CASSFRQGGPYEQYF.

This CDR3 is CASFRAGGPGYYEQYF. CDR3 nucleotides: TGTGCCAGTTTCCGAGCGGGAGGGCCTGGATACTACGAGCAGTACTTC. The rearrangement uses TRBV28 and TRBJ2-7; TRBD2 aligns across 10 bases. J lost 3 bases, V lost 9 bases, and 14 bases had no gene match. Germline-derived CDR1 and CDR2 are MDHEN and SYDVKM. The CDR3 is made up of 16 amino acids.

The rearrangement links TRBV5-5 to TRBJ2-7; 12 bases are shared with TRBD2. J was trimmed by 1 base and V by 2 bases; bases with no gene match: 1. The CDR3 spans 15 residues. Germline-derived CDR1 and CDR2 are SGHKS and YYEKEE (reference sequence). CDR3 loop: CASSFGLAGSYEQYF. CDR3 sequence (DNA): TGTGCCAGCAGCTTCGGACTAGCGGGATCCTACGAGCAGTACTTC.